This is a list of T cell receptor beta chains from one sample in a study of cytomegalovirus exposure and HLA in healthy donors. Measured with immunoSEQ multiplex PCR; TCRdb has only the in-frame clones, and not every one. The sample has over 200,000 clones; around 73% are singletons. Material: PBMCs. The receptor source for this set is a male donor in good health and CMV-seronegative. The CDR3 runs from the conserved cysteine through the conserved F or W. D genes are given only for firm matches. Only some rows state a clone size, as once, few, many or a class for expanded clones.

TGTGCCAGTAGTCCAAATCCAGGCTACGAGCAGTACTTC | CASSPNPGYEQYF | TRBV19 | - | TRBJ2-7 | -
TGTGCCAGCAGTTTGCCTAGCGGGAGGTACAATGAGCAGTTCTTC | CASSLPSGRYNEQFF | TRBV28 | - | TRBJ2-1 | TRBD2
TGTGCCAGCAGGGACAGACGCTCTGGAAACACCATATATTTT | CASRDRRSGNTIYF | TRBV6-1 | - | TRBJ1-3 | -
TGCGCCAGCAGCTTGAACACCGGGACACCAAAAAGGGATGGCTACACCTTC | CASSLNTGTPKRDGYTF | TRBV5-1 | - | TRBJ1-2 | -
TGTGCCAGCAGCCGGGACAGGGTGGAACAGCCCCAGCATTTT | CASSRDRVEQPQHF | TRBV4-2 | - | TRBJ1-5 | TRBD1
TGTGCCAGCAGTTTCCCTAGACAGGGGAGCGGGACCGGGCAGTTCTTC | CASSFPRQGSGTGQFF | TRBV28 | - | TRBJ2-1 | -
TGTGCCTGGAGTGTCATCAGCGACAATCAGCCCCAGCATTTT | CAWSVISDNQPQHF | TRBV30 | - | TRBJ1-5 | -
TGCGCCAGCAGCTGGGGACAAGGACTGAACACTGAAGCTTTCTTT | CASSWGQGLNTEAFF | TRBV5-1 | - | TRBJ1-1 | -
TGCGCCAGCAGTGAGTCGGGTAGCGGGCCCAAAGAGACCCAGTACTTC | CASSESGSGPKETQYF | TRBV10-1 | once | TRBJ2-5 | TRBD2
TGCGCCAGCACCCTACGACAGGGGGCTGAGGAGCAGTACTTC | CASTLRQGAEEQYF | TRBV5-1 | - | TRBJ2-7 | TRBD1
TGTGCCAGCAGTGTTGACAGGATGGAAGAGACCCAGTACTTC | CASSVDRMEETQYF | TRBV2 | - | TRBJ2-5 | -
TGTGCCAGCAGCTTTAGCGGGAGGGCCAGTTTCAGGGAGCTGTTTTTT | CASSFSGRASFRELFF | TRBV28 | - | TRBJ2-2 | TRBD2